This TCR beta chain was sequenced in a study of blood T cell repertoires in COVID-19. Study-level background: Specimens from acute and convalescent COVID-19 originated in the United States, Italy and Spain. PBMCs, B-cell-depleted T cells, or T cells were the source of the cDNA or gDNA that made up the material.

In the original processing: The authors estimated nucleated cell counts from reference gene primer amplification. Measured with immunoSEQ multiplex PCR; TCRdb has only the in-frame clones, and not every one. That table furnishes V, J and clone size, whereas the DNA furnished D and trimming. The sample has some 460,000 clones; roughly 90% are singletons. The receptor was derived from a woman aged 25 to 39 with acute or convalescent COVID-19. Material for sequencing was peripheral blood.

CDR3 region: CASSEGRANVLTF. The CDR3 DNA is TGTGCCAGCTCAGAGGGTCGGGCCAACGTCCTGACTTTC. The chain recombines TRBV18 with TRBJ2-6; D is possibly TRBD2 (5 bases). Trimming removed 5 bases from V and 5 bases from J, with 7 bases in between. The V gene's germline CDR1 is KGHSH and CDR2 LQKENI. The CDR3 contains 13 residues. The full variable domain, in which reference TRBV18 and TRBJ2-6 provide the parts outside the CDR3, is NAGVMQNPRHLVRRRGQEARLRCSPMKGHSHVYWYRQLPEEGLKFMVYLQKENIIDESGMPKERFSAEFPKEGPSILRIQQVVRGDSAAYFCASSEGRANVLTFGAGSRLTVL.